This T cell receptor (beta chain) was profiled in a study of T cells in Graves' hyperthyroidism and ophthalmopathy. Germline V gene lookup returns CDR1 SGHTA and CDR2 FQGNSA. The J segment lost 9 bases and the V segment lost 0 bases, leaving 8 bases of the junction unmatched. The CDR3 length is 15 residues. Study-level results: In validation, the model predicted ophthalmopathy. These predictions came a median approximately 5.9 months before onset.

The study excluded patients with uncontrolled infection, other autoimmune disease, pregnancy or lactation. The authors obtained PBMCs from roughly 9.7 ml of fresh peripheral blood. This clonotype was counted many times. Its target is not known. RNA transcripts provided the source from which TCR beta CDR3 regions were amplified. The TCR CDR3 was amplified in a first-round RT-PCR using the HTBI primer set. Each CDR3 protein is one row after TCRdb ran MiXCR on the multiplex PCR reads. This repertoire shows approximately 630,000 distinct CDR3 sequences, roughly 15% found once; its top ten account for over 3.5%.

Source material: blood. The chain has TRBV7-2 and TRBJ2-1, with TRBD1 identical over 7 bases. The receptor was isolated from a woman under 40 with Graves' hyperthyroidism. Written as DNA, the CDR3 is TGTGCCAGCAGCTTAGCAGACAGGGTGGGGACTGAGCAGTTCTTC. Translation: CASSLADRVGTEQFF. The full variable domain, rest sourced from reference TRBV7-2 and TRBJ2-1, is GAGVSQSPSNKVTEKGKDVELRCDPISGHTALYWYRQSLGQGLEFLIYFQGNSAPDKSGLPSDRFSAERTGGSVSTLTIQRTQQEDSAVYLCASSLADRVGTEQFFGPGTRLTVL.